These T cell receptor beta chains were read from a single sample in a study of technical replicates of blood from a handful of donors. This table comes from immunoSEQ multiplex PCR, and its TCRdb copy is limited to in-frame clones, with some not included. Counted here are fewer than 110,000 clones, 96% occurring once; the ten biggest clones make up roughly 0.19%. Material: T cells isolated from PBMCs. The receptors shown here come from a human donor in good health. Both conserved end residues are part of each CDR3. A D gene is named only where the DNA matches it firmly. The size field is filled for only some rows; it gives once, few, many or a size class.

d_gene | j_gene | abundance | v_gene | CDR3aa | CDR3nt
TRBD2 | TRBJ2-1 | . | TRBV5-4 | CASSSGLEVNEQFF | TGTGCCAGCAGCTCCGGACTAGAGGTTAATGAGCAGTTCTTC
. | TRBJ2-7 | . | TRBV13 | CASTAAGTYEQYF | TGTGCCAGCACAGCCGCGGGGACCTACGAGCAGTACTTC
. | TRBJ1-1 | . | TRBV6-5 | CASSSKQRNTEAFF | TGTGCCAGCAGTTCCAAACAGAGGAACACTGAAGCTTTCTTT
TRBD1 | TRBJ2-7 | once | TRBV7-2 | CASSLGTGKAYEQYF | TGTGCCAGCAGCTTGGGGACAGGAAAAGCCTACGAGCAGTACTTC
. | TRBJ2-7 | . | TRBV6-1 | CASSDSRSSYEQYF | TGTGCCAGCAGTGATTCGAGAAGCTCCTACGAGCAGTACTTC
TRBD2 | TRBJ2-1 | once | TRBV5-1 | CASSLISGLAGVNEQFF | TGCGCCAGCAGCTTGATTTCGGGACTAGCGGGGGTCAATGAGCAGTTCTTC
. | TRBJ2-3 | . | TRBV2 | CANFALHRYTDTQYF | TGTGCCAACTTTGCTCTACACAGATACACAGATACGCAGTATTTT
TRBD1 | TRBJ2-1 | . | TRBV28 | CASKWDRKNNEQFF | TGTGCCAGCAAATGGGACAGGAAAAACAATGAGCAGTTCTTC
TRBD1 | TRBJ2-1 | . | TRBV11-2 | CASSGTGYLEQFF | TGTGCCAGCAGCGGGACAGGGTATCTTGAGCAGTTCTTC
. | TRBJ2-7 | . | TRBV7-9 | CASSLSVGYEQYF | TGTGCCAGCAGCTTATCAGTTGGCTACGAGCAGTACTTC
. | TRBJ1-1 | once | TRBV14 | CASKGYKNTEAFF | TGTGCCAGCAAGGGGTATAAGAACACTGAAGCTTTCTTT
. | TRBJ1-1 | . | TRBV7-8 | CASSHGETEAFF | TGTGCCAGCAGCCACGGAGAGACTGAAGCTTTCTTT
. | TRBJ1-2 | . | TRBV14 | CASSNQGTLNYGYTF | TGTGCCAGCAGCAATCAGGGGACCCTTAACTATGGCTACACCTTC
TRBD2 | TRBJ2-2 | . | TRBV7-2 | CASSLSGTTNTGELFF | TGTGCCAGCAGCTTATCCGGGACTACGAACACCGGGGAGCTGTTTTTT
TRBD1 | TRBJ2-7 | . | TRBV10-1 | CASSAGTGGPYEQYF | TGCGCCAGCAGTGCGGGGACAGGGGGGCCCTACGAGCAGTACTTC
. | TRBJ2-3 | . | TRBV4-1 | CASSQEVGGLGSPDTQYF | TGCGCCAGCAGCCAAGAAGTGGGGGGGCTGGGATCCCCAGATACGCAGTATTTT
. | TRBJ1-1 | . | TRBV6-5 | CASSYSIGGWNTEAFF | TGTGCCAGCAGTTACTCGATTGGAGGATGGAACACTGAAGCTTTCTTT